Shown below are 15 T cell receptor beta chains from a single sample sequenced in a study of cytomegalovirus exposure and HLA in healthy donors. Vbeta (60) and Jbeta (13) primers were used in the PCR. Some clones are missing from TCRdb's copy, which holds only in-frame ones; the method was immunoSEQ multiplex PCR. The table lists around 160,000 clones, 65% to 70% of them singletons. Sequencing used PBMCs. The receptors stem from a woman aged 18 to 35 in good health and CMV-seropositive.

As DNA, the CDR3 is TGTGCCAGCAGCGACAGGGACTGGGAGACCCAGTACTTC. Its protein is CASSDRDWETQYF. The rearrangement uses TRBV2 and TRBJ2-5; D possibly corresponds to TRBD1 (7 bases). Germline V gene data show CDR1 as SNHLY and CDR2 as FYNNEI. CDR3 length equals 13 residues. V was pared by 6 bases and J by 5 bases, with 13 bases between.

The chain is built from TRBV29-1 and TRBJ2-2; 8 bases line up with TRBD1. The ends lost 2 bases at V and 2 bases at J; junction bases unmatched: 4. Germline V gene lookup returns CDR1 SQVTM and CDR2 ANQGSEA. The CDR3 runs to 15 residues. The CDR3 sequence is CSVELGQDNTGELFF. The CDR3 DNA reads TGCAGCGTTGAATTGGGACAGGACAACACCGGGGAGCTGTTTTTT.

The chain has TRBV19 and TRBJ2-5, with TRBD2 matching over 13 bases. The CDR3 consists of 18 residues. V shed 6 bases, J shed 1 base, and the junction held 11 bases outside the gene matches. The germline gives CDR1 LNHDA, CDR2 SQIVND (reference sequence). CDR3 bases: TGTGCCAGTAGCGCCGGGACTAGCGGGAACCCGGGCCAAGAGACCCAGTACTTC. As protein: CASSAGTSGNPGQETQYF.

To note about this clone: One junction end disagrees with the germline gene, perhaps due to a read error. The chain joins TRBV7-7 to TRBJ2-5; D is possibly TRBD2 (5 bases). The CDR3 loop spans 14 amino acids. CDR1 and CDR2 (germline): SSHAT, FNYEAQ (reference sequence). In DNA, the CDR3 is TGTGCTAGCAGCCGAACGGGGTTCCAAGAGACCCAGTACTTC. It yields the protein CASSRTGFQETQYF.

This chain uses TRBV27 with TRBJ2-7; the D is unclear. CDR1 MNHEY and CDR2 SMNVEV come from the germline V gene (reference sequence). This CDR3 spans 15 amino acids. Trimming shortened V by 0 bases and J by 2 bases, and 11 bases separated the two germline ends. The CDR3: CASSLSLPATYEQYF. DNA for the CDR3: TGTGCCAGCAGTTTATCCCTCCCAGCGACCTACGAGCAGTACTTC.

There are a few counts of this clone. The chain combines TRBV27 with TRBJ2-1, with D possibly TRBD2 on 6 matching bases. This CDR3 comprises 14 residues. The ends were cut back, 6 bases at V and 9 bases at J, with 18 bases in the middle. Germline CDR1 is MNHEY and CDR2 is SMNVEV (reference sequence). DNA of the CDR3: TGTGCCAGCAGACGGGGGTCTAGGGAGAGTGAGCAGTTCTTC. This sequence encodes CASRRGSRESEQFF.

The CDR3 sequence: CASSLLAGEYEQYF. Written as DNA, the CDR3 is TGTGCCAGCAGCTTACTAGCGGGAGAGTACGAGCAGTACTTC. The V gene is TRBV7-9, the J gene TRBJ2-7; 10 positions agree with TRBD2. Germline lookup yields CDR1 SEHNR and CDR2 FQNEAQ (reference sequence). V shed 2 bases and J 4 bases; nucleotides not matched to a gene: 2. The CDR3 is made up of 14 amino acids.

This clone came up a few times. The chain is built from TRBV4-1 and TRBJ2-1; 10 bases align to TRBD2. From germline, CDR1 is MGHRA and CDR2 YSYEKL. There are 15 residues in the CDR3. V dropped 0 bases and J dropped 5; count of bases not matched to a gene: 1. The CDR3 DNA is TGCGCCAGCAGCCAAGAACTAGCGGGAAACAATGAGCAGTTCTTC. Its protein is CASSQELAGNNEQFF.

The chain has TRBV7-2 and TRBJ2-2; 16 nucleotides agree with TRBD2. The CDR3 has 18 amino acids. V lost 5 bases and J lost 7; bases outside the gene matches: 10. Germline-derived CDR1 and CDR2 are SGHTA and FQGNSA. Written as DNA, the CDR3 is TGTGCCAGCAGCCCCAAGGGACTAGCGGGAGGGCGTAGCGGGGAGCTGTTTTTT. It specifies CASSPKGLAGGRSGELFF.

This clone has only a few counts. The J gene is TRBJ2-1, the V gene TRBV5-4; possible D gene TRBD1, 5 bases. Germline-derived CDR1 and CDR2 are SGHNT and YYREEE (reference sequence). The CDR3 contains 14 residues. Trimming took 0 bases from V and 8 from J, leaving 12 bases between them. This CDR3 reads CASSLGLLQDEQFF. For the CDR3, the DNA is TGTGCCAGCAGCTTGGGGCTACTACAGGATGAGCAGTTCTTC. Full variable domain (missing parts from reference TRBV5-4 and TRBJ2-1): ETGVTQSPTHLIKTRGQQVTLRCSSQSGHNTVSWYQQALGQGPQFIFQYYREEENGRGNFPPRFSGLQFPNYSSELNVNALELDDSALYLCASSLGLLQDEQFFGPGTRLTVL.

This clone turned up a few times. The chain is built from TRBV7-3 and TRBJ2-5; 8 bases align to TRBD2. Germline CDR1 and CDR2: SGHTA and FQGTGA. The CDR3 sequence is 15 residues long. The V gene end was trimmed by 1 base and the J gene end by 4 bases; junction bases not matched to a gene: 5. The CDR3 DNA is TGTGCCAGCAGCTTAAGAGCGGGGGTAGGAGAGACCCAGTACTTC. Translation: CASSLRAGVGETQYF.

The chain joins TRBV7-2 to TRBJ2-2; TRBD1 matches at 9 bases. Germline CDR1 SGHTA, CDR2 FQGNSA. The CDR3 is 14 amino acids. The junction had 2 bases not matched to a gene; V was cut back by 4 bases and J by 5 bases. The CDR3 DNA is TGTGCCAGCAGCTCGGACAGGGGAACCGGGGAGCTGTTTTTT. Protein: CASSSDRGTGELFF.

This clone has only a few counts. The chain links TRBV4-3 to TRBJ1-1, with TRBD1 matching 8 bases. CDR3 size: 17 residues. CDR1 is LGHNA and CDR2 is YSLEER in the germline V gene. V was pared by 1 base and J by 0 bases, with 7 bases of the junction left unmatched. CDR3 loop: CASSQAPRGRMNTEAFF. CDR3 DNA: TGCGCCAGCAGCCAAGCACCCAGGGGGCGAATGAACACTGAAGCTTTCTTT.

This chain uses TRBV4-1 with TRBJ2-1, with 8 bases that match TRBD2. The junction had 9 bases not matched to a gene; V was cut back by 0 bases and J by 8 bases. Germline lookup yields CDR1 MGHRA and CDR2 YSYEKL. The CDR3 runs 16 residues. In nucleotides, the CDR3 is TGCGCCAGCAGCCAAGAGGGGAGCGGGGGCGGGGATGAGCAGTTCTTC. Protein sequence: CASSQEGSGGGDEQFF.

V is TRBV6-1 and J is TRBJ2-1; 8 bases are shared with TRBD1. J gave up 8 bases and V 5 bases, and 8 bases lay outside the gene matches. Germline assignment: CDR1 MNHNS and CDR2 SASEGT. The CDR3 is made up of 14 amino acids. The DNA for the CDR3 is TGTGCCAGCAGTTGGACAGGGATTAACGATGAGCAGTTCTTC. Protein product: CASSWTGINDEQFF.